This T cell receptor (beta chain) was sequenced for a study of cytomegalovirus exposure and HLA in healthy donors. V lost 7 bases, J lost 4 bases, and 6 bases stayed unmatched. Germline V gene data show CDR1 as MNHEY and CDR2 as SVGAGI. CDR3 length equals 14 residues. PCR used 60 Vbeta primers and 13 Jbeta primers. Method: immunoSEQ multiplex PCR; TCRdb's copy keeps in-frame clones and lacks some. The sample shows about 200,000 clones, over 80% of them seen only once. The V call is TRBV6-5, the J call TRBJ2-5; 10 bases line up with TRBD2. Input material: PBMCs. The source is a middle-aged man in good health and CMV-seropositive. CDR3 nucleotide sequence: TGTGCCAGCAAGCCTAGCGGGAGTCGAGAGACCCAGTACTTC. Translating gives CASKPSGSRETQYF.